These T cell receptor beta chains were read from a single sample in a study of vaccination and CD4 T cells after COVID-19. Which antigens these TCRs recognize remains unknown. One entry per CDR3 protein, called by TCRdb with MiXCR from the PCR reads. The repertoire holds approximately 12,000 distinct CDR3 sequences, with 20% as singletons. The specimen was CD4+ T cells from blood, cultured in vitro, collected before SARS-CoV-2 vaccination. The source of these receptors is a human donor who received a COVID-19 vaccine. Both conserved end residues are part of each CDR3. A D gene is named only where the DNA matches it firmly. Clone size appears in some rows only: once, few, many, or a class for an expanded clone.

CDR3: CATSRGGGFSYEQYF
DNA: TGTGCCACCAGCAGAGGTGGGGGATTCTCCTACGAGCAGTACTTC
J: TRBJ2-7
V: TRBV15
D: .
size: few

CDR3: CASRRMLAESYNEQFF
DNA: TGTGCCAGCAGGAGGATGCTAGCGGAGTCCTACAATGAGCAGTTCTTC
J: TRBJ2-1
V: TRBV2
D: TRBD2
size: few

CDR3: CASSSGDGYYEQYF
DNA: TGCGCCAGCAGCTCCGGGGACGGGTACTACGAGCAGTACTTC
J: TRBJ2-7
V: TRBV5-1
D: .
size: few

CDR3: CASSFRGALGAFF
DNA: TGTGCCAGTAGCTTTCGGGGGGCCCTAGGAGCTTTCTTT
J: TRBJ1-1
V: TRBV19
D: .
size: few

CDR3: CATSEDGWDQPQHF
DNA: TGTGCCACCAGTGAGGACGGGTGGGATCAGCCCCAGCATTTT
J: TRBJ1-5
V: TRBV24-1
D: .
size: medium-sized

CDR3: CASRIGGGYGYTF
DNA: TGTGCCAGCAGGATAGGGGGAGGCTATGGCTACACCTTC
J: TRBJ1-2
V: TRBV6-1
D: .
size: few

CDR3: CSARDSRGAQETQYF
DNA: TGCAGTGCTAGAGATTCACGGGGGGCCCAAGAGACCCAGTACTTC
J: TRBJ2-5
V: TRBV20-1
D: .
size: medium-sized

CDR3: CTSSQDPRDSPNRYGYTF
DNA: TGCACCAGCAGCCAAGATCCCAGGGACAGTCCTAATCGCTATGGCTACACCTTC
J: TRBJ1-2
V: TRBV1
D: .
size: few

CDR3: CASSTADRVSYEQYF
DNA: TGTGCCAGCAGTACAGCGGACAGGGTTAGCTACGAGCAGTACTTC
J: TRBJ2-7
V: TRBV6-1
D: TRBD1
size: few

CDR3: CATSGGQGKNIQYF
DNA: TGTGCCACCAGCGGAGGACAGGGTAAAAACATTCAGTACTTC
J: TRBJ2-4
V: TRBV15
D: TRBD1
size: few

CDR3: CASSNRRSSYEQYF
DNA: TGTGCCAGCAGTAACAGGCGGAGCTCCTACGAGCAGTACTTC
J: TRBJ2-7
V: TRBV6-1
D: .
size: .

CDR3: CASSQARTVQETQYF
DNA: TGTGCCAGCAGCCAAGCAAGGACAGTTCAAGAGACCCAGTACTTC
J: TRBJ2-5
V: TRBV3-1
D: .
size: .

CDR3: CATSDPSRDRELRDPYEQYF
DNA: TGTGCCACCAGTGATCCGTCCCGGGACAGGGAACTAAGAGATCCCTACGAGCAGTACTTC
J: TRBJ2-7
V: TRBV24-1
D: TRBD1
size: .

CDR3: CASSLGGRDEQYF
DNA: TGTGCCAGCAGCCTAGGAGGACGGGACGAGCAGTACTTC
J: TRBJ2-7
V: TRBV7-2
D: .
size: .

CDR3: CAWGLPTGITNYGYTF
DNA: TGTGCCTGGGGCCTCCCTACAGGGATCACTAACTATGGCTACACCTTC
J: TRBJ1-2
V: TRBV30
D: .
size: .

CDR3: CASSPRTGLSSYEQYF
DNA: TGTGCCAGCAGCCCGAGGACAGGGTTAAGCTCCTACGAGCAGTACTTC
J: TRBJ2-7
V: TRBV11-1
D: TRBD1
size: few

CDR3: CASSPTPPNRGGYTF
DNA: TGTGCCAGCTCACCAACTCCACCAAACCGAGGCGGCTACACCTTC
J: TRBJ1-2
V: TRBV18
D: .
size: .

CDR3: CASSLTGLLNEKLFF
DNA: TGTGCCAGCAGCTTGACGGGACTCCTTAATGAAAAACTGTTTTTT
J: TRBJ1-4
V: TRBV5-6
D: .
size: medium-sized

CDR3: CASSPRDTLQWKLFF
DNA: TGTGCCAGCAGCCCCCGGGACACCCTGCAGTGGAAACTGTTTTTT
J: TRBJ1-4
V: TRBV12-3/TRBV12-4
D: .
size: .

CDR3: CSARDWAGGLGTQYF
DNA: TGCAGTGCTAGAGATTGGGCAGGGGGCTTGGGGACCCAGTACTTC
J: TRBJ2-5
V: TRBV20-1
D: TRBD1
size: few

CDR3: CATSDLLGGEQYF
DNA: TGTGCCACCAGTGATTTATTGGGAGGCGAGCAGTACTTC
J: TRBJ2-7
V: TRBV24-1
D: .
size: few

CDR3: CASNEQGRDSPLHF
DNA: TGTGCCAGCAATGAACAGGGAAGGGATTCACCCCTCCACTTT
J: TRBJ1-6
V: TRBV2
D: .
size: few

CDR3: CASSEGRGLGDTQYF
DNA: TGTGCCAGCAGTGAAGGTCGGGGTCTGGGAGATACGCAGTATTTT
J: TRBJ2-3
V: TRBV25-1
D: .
size: .

CDR3: CASSLTGDVIYEQFF
DNA: TGTGCCAGCAGCCTTACAGGGGATGTTATCTATGAGCAGTTCTTC
J: TRBJ2-1
V: TRBV5-5
D: TRBD1
size: .

CDR3: CSASVTGVYNSPLHF
DNA: TGCAGTGCTAGTGTCACAGGGGTCTATAATTCACCCCTCCACTTT
J: TRBJ1-6
V: TRBV20-1
D: TRBD1
size: .